This T cell receptor beta chain emerged from a study of blood T cell repertoires in COVID-19. For the study at large: The United States, Italy and Spain provided the acute and convalescent COVID-19 samples. Sources were T cells, B-cell-depleted T cells, or PBMCs; the material itself was cDNA or gDNA.

Sequenced by immunoSEQ multiplex PCR; TCRdb stores in-frame clones only, minus some. Altogether about 320,000 clones are present, around 90% being singletons, with the ten largest covering approximately 5.2%. Germline assignment: CDR1 ENHRY and CDR2 SYGVKD. Unmatched junction bases numbered 9, after V lost 6 bases and J lost 3 bases. The CDR3 is 15 amino acids. The age range of participants was roughly 18 to 90 years, with residence in more than 20 US areas. Each recovered donor of Cohort 3 presented with two negative PCRs, clearance, or symptom resolution. This clone was recorded only once. The receptor was isolated from a young woman who had recovered from COVID-19. Material for sequencing was PBMCs or T cells enriched from blood (not recorded which). The rearrangement uses TRBV10-3 and TRBJ2-5, with 8 bases lining up with TRBD2. The CDR3: CAISSGTRDEETQYF. The CDR3 region has the DNA TGTGCCATCAGCTCGGGGACTAGAGATGAAGAGACCCAGTACTTC.